A selection of T cell receptor beta chains follows, all from one sample in a study of read filtering for tumor transcriptome and immune sequencing. TCRdb re-derived calls from the reads in MiXCR, one entry per CDR3 protein. The data contain tens of thousands of distinct CDR3 sequences, roughly 18% of them singletons. The source material was a population of CD138-negative cells sorted from bone marrow. The receptors were gathered from a donor at least 40 years old with multiple myeloma. CDR3s include the opening cysteine and the closing phenylalanine or tryptophan. The D gene is left open where the match is weak. A row's size may be missing; if present it is once, few, many or a size class.

J gene | D gene | clone size | V gene | CDR3 DNA | CDR3 protein
TRBJ2-2 | . | . | TRBV28 | TGTGCCAGCAGCAGGACAGCGAACACCGGGGGGCTGTTTTTT | CASSRTANTGGLFF
TRBJ2-1 | . | many | TRBV7-3 | TGTGCCAGCAGCTTACTCGGGAGACTTTACAATGAGCAGTTCTTC | CASSLLGRLYNEQFF
TRBJ1-2 | . | few | TRBV14 | TGTGCCAGCAGCCCGGACACCAAAGGCTACACCTTC | CASSPDTKGYTF
TRBJ1-2 | . | many | TRBV28 | TGTGCCAGCATTACGGGAAACTATGGCTACACCTTC | CASITGNYGYTF
TRBJ1-3 | TRBD1 | . | TRBV12-5 | TGTGCTACAACAGGGGACCCTGGAAACACCATATATTTT | CATTGDPGNTIYF
TRBJ1-2 | TRBD1 | . | TRBV23-1 | TGCGCCAGCGCCACAGGGGTGGGCAACTATGGCTACACCTTC | CASATGVGNYGYTF
TRBJ2-7 | . | many | TRBV28 | TGTGCCAGCTCCGAAGGGCTCTACGAGCAGTACTTC | CASSEGLYEQYF
TRBJ2-5 | . | many | TRBV12-3/TRBV12-4 | TGTGCCAGCAGTTTACGGCGAGTTGATACCCAGTACTTC | CASSLRRVDTQYF
TRBJ2-2 | TRBD1 | many | TRBV2 | TGTGCCAGCAGTGGAAGAGGGACAGTAGAGAACACCGGGGAGCTGTTTTTT | CASSGRGTVENTGELFF
TRBJ1-5 | TRBD1 | many | TRBV12-3/TRBV12-4 | TGTGCCAGCAGTCACCGGGACAGAGCCACCAATCAGCCCCAGCATTTT | CASSHRDRATNQPQHF
TRBJ2-3 | TRBD2 | few | TRBV19 | TGTGCCAGCCGGAGAGGGGGCGGGAGGGCCCCCACAGATACGCAGTATTTT | CASRRGGGRAPTDTQYF
TRBJ2-3 | TRBD1 | . | TRBV12-3/TRBV12-4 | TGTGCCAGCAGTCGAAATTCAGGGGGCTGGACAGATACGCAGTATTTT | CASSRNSGGWTDTQYF
TRBJ2-1 | TRBD1 | many | TRBV4-1 | TGCGCCAGCAGCCACTCCGCCGGGACAGGGGCCTTAAGGAGCTCCTACAATGAGCAGTTCTTC | CASSHSAGTGALRSSYNEQFF
TRBJ2-3 | . | many | TRBV28 | TGTGCCAGCAGTCTCGTAGAGGGTACGCAGTATTTT | CASSLVEGTQYF
TRBJ2-5 | . | many | TRBV5-1 | TGCGCCAGCAGCTTGCTACAGCTCAAAGAGACCCAGTACTTC | CASSLLQLKETQYF
TRBJ2-7 | . | many | TRBV3-1 | TGTGCCAGCAGAGGTCGGGAGCAGTACTTC | CASRGREQYF
TRBJ2-1 | TRBD2 | many | TRBV5-6 | TGTGCCAGCAGCCTGACCCCGGGACTAGCTGTCGAGCAGTTCTTC | CASSLTPGLAVEQFF
TRBJ2-1 | . | . | TRBV6-5 | TGTGCCAGCAGTTATTCGGCTAGCGAGTCCTACAATGAGCAGTTCTTC | CASSYSASESYNEQFF
TRBJ2-2 | . | . | TRBV2 | TGTGCCAGCGGGCAGGCGGAGCGGGTCACCGGGGAGCTGTTTTTT | CASGQAERVTGELFF
TRBJ1-1 | TRBD1 | many | TRBV19 | TGTGCCAGTAGCATATCCGGGACAGCGCGGGCTTTCTTT | CASSISGTARAFF
TRBJ2-2 | TRBD1 | many | TRBV12-3/TRBV12-4 | TGTGCCAGCAACCCACAGGGGAACGGGGAGCTGTTTTTT | CASNPQGNGELFF
TRBJ2-1 | . | . | TRBV4-2 | TGTGCCAGCAGCCAAGGGACCAATCGGGTAGGCTATGAGCAGTTCTTC | CASSQGTNRVGYEQFF
TRBJ1-5 | TRBD1 | many | TRBV7-8 | TGTGCCAGCAGCGCAGCAGGGGGCATTCAGCCCCAGCATTTT | CASSAAGGIQPQHF
TRBJ2-1 | . | many | TRBV6-4 | TGTGCCAGCAGTGGTGGCAGGTCGTCTGAGCAGTTCTTC | CASSGGRSSEQFF
TRBJ1-5 | . | few | TRBV19 | TGTGCCAGTGGCTTCGGAGCAGATAGCAATCAGCCCCAGCATTTT | CASGFGADSNQPQHF
TRBJ1-1 | . | many | TRBV20-1 | TGCAGTGGGTTAGTGAACACTGAAGCTTTCTTT | CSGLVNTEAFF
TRBJ2-2 | . | many | TRBV6-5 | TGTGCCAGCAGTTACTCGCGACAGCTAAACACCGGGGAGCTGTTTTTT | CASSYSRQLNTGELFF
TRBJ1-5 | . | . | TRBV7-2 | TGTGCCAGCAGCATCCCCTATAGCAATCAGCCCCAGCATTTT | CASSIPYSNQPQHF
TRBJ2-7 | . | . | TRBV6-5 | TGTGCCAGTCCACAGGGTTACGAGCAGTACTTC | CASPQGYEQYF
TRBJ2-2 | TRBD2 | many | TRBV7-6 | TGTGCCAGCAGCCCCAGGACTAGCGGGAGTATCGCCGGGGAGCTGTTTTTT | CASSPRTSGSIAGELFF
TRBJ1-5 | . | many | TRBV11-2 | TGTGCCAGCAGCTTGAGGGTTGGGGACAATCAGCCCCAGCATTTT | CASSLRVGDNQPQHF
TRBJ1-3 | . | few | TRBV20-1 | TGCAGTGCTACTTCACCGGACGGTTCAACTGGAAACACCATATATTTT | CSATSPDGSTGNTIYF
TRBJ1-1 | . | . | TRBV28 | TGTGCCAGCCGTGACCAGCCTAACACTGAAGCTTTCTTT | CASRDQPNTEAFF
TRBJ2-6 | . | many | TRBV20-1 | TGCAGTGCCCAAGGGGCTGGGGCCAACGTCCTGACTTTC | CSAQGAGANVLTF
TRBJ2-5 | TRBD2 | . | TRBV5-1 | TGCGCCAGCAGCTTAGGAGCGGGAGTAGAGACCCAGTACTTC | CASSLGAGVETQYF
TRBJ2-3 | . | many | TRBV28 | TGTGCCAGCAGTTCGATAGGGGGCGGGAGGACAGATACGCAGTATTTT | CASSSIGGGRTDTQYF
TRBJ2-1 | . | . | TRBV6-5 | TGTGCCAGCAGGGGTTTCGGCAATGAGCAGTTCTTC | CASRGFGNEQFF
TRBJ2-7 | . | few | TRBV5-1 | TGCGCCAGCAGCTCCTCCGGACCTTCCTACGAGCAGTACTTC | CASSSSGPSYEQYF
TRBJ2-5 | . | many | TRBV7-7 | TGTGCTAGCAGCTTAGGGGTAAAGGAGACCCAGTACTTC | CASSLGVKETQYF
TRBJ2-7 | . | . | TRBV6-5 | TGTGCCAGCAAACTACTAGTCCGCGGTTACGAGCAGTACTTC | CASKLLVRGYEQYF